Presented here are 19 T cell receptor beta chains from one specimen sequenced in a study of blood T cell repertoires in COVID-19. Sequenced by immunoSEQ multiplex PCR; TCRdb stores in-frame clones only, minus some. The repertoire holds a few hundred thousand clones, with around 85% as singletons. The sample was peripheral blood. The source of these receptors is a young woman with acute or convalescent COVID-19.

The chain couples TRBV10-3 to TRBJ1-1, with D tentatively TRBD1 (6 bases). Germline CDR1 reads ENHRY; CDR2 reads SYGVKD. The V and J ends lost 3 bases and 5 bases respectively, with 13 bases between them. The CDR3 spans 14 residues. The CDR3 region is CAISDPRGGTEAFF. The CDR3 bases are TGTGCCATCAGTGACCCGAGGGGGGGTACTGAAGCTTTCTTT.

The chain combines TRBV7-3 with TRBJ2-3, with 7 bases fitting TRBD1. Germline CDR1 and CDR2: SGHTA and FQGTGA. The CDR3 loop spans 14 amino acids. J gave up 2 bases and V 5 bases, and 4 bases lay outside the gene matches. CDR3 DNA: TGTGCCAGCAGCCAGGGACAGCCCACAGATACGCAGTATTTT. Translated, it gives CASSQGQPTDTQYF.

The CDR3 spells CSVGVRAGGTEAFF. CDR3 DNA: TGCAGCGTTGGGGTCCGTGCAGGGGGAACTGAAGCTTTCTTT. The V call is TRBV29-1, the J call TRBJ1-1; 7 nucleotides line up with TRBD1. Germline CDR1 is SQVTM and CDR2 is ANQGSEA. CDR3 length: 14 amino acids. The ends lost 4 bases at V and 5 bases at J; junction bases unmatched: 10. Full variable domain (missing parts from reference TRBV29-1 and TRBJ1-1): SAVISQKPSRDICQRGTSLTIQCQVDSQVTMMFWYRQQPGQSLTLIATANQGSEATYESGFVIDKFPISRPNLTFSTLTVSNMSPEDSSIYLCSVGVRAGGTEAFFGQGTRLTVV.

J is TRBJ2-3 and V is TRBV7-9, with 11 bases lining up with TRBD2. CDR3 size: 15 residues. V lost 8 bases to trimming and J lost 3 bases; unmatched junction nucleotides: 7. CDR1 and CDR2 (germline): SEHNR, FQNEAQ (reference sequence). CDR3 coding DNA: TGTGCCAGCGACCACCTAGCGGGAGGAACAGATACGCAGTATTTT. Translating gives CASDHLAGGTDTQYF. Based on the CDR3 plus reference TRBV7-9 and TRBJ2-3, the full variable domain is DTGVSQNPRHKITKRGQNVTFRCDPISEHNRLYWYRQTLGQGPEFLTYFQNEAQLEKSRLLSDRFSAERPKGSFSTLEIQRTEQGDSAMYLCASDHLAGGTDTQYFGPGTRLTVL.

The rearrangement uses TRBV20-1 and TRBJ2-5, with a possible D match to TRBD2 (5 bases). The CDR3 totals 11 residues. V was trimmed by 5 bases and J by 10 bases, leaving 14 bases between them. Germline CDR1 is DFQATT and CDR2 is SNEGSKA (reference sequence). CDR3 bases: TGCAGTGCTCAAAAGGCGGAGGACCAGTACTTC. Protein: CSAQKAEDQYF.

This clone was detected once. The chain couples TRBV3-1 (or the pseudogene TRBV3-2) to TRBJ1-1; D call uncertain. Germline V gene sequence: CDR1 LGHDT, CDR2 YNNKEL (reference sequence). This CDR3 region has 15 residues. V shed 1 base and J shed 1 base, with 10 bases lying between them. CDR3 sequence: CASSQGHGGNTEAFF. The CDR3, as DNA: TGTGCCAGCAGCCAAGGCCACGGCGGGAACACTGAAGCTTTCTTT.

J is TRBJ2-7 and V is TRBV10-3; 11 bases line up with TRBD2. This CDR3 is built from 14 residues. Germline V gives CDR1 ENHRY, CDR2 SYGVKD. J lost 6 bases, V lost 6 bases, and 7 bases had no gene match. The CDR3: CAISPLAGEGEQYF. DNA of the CDR3: TGTGCCATCAGCCCACTAGCGGGGGAGGGCGAGCAGTACTTC.

V gene TRBV5-1 combines with J gene TRBJ2-7; 9 bases are shared with TRBD1. There are 16 residues in the CDR3. From germline, CDR1 is SGHRS and CDR2 YFSETQ. V was clipped by 4 bases and J by 0 bases; unmatched bases: 8. The CDR3 DNA reads as TGCGCCAGCAGCGAGGGAAGGGGACAGGGCTCCTACGAGCAGTACTTC. Translated, it gives CASSEGRGQGSYEQYF.

This rearrangement joins TRBV12-3 or TRBV12-4 to TRBJ2-5; D uncertain. There are 13 residues in the CDR3. V was trimmed by 2 bases and J by 2 bases, leaving 6 bases between them. CDR3 amino acids: CASSLTKQETQYF. CDR3 bases: TGTGCCAGCAGTTTAACTAAACAAGAGACCCAGTACTTC.

The chain combines TRBV9 with TRBJ2-6; D gene uncertain. The ends were cut back, 4 bases at V and 12 bases at J, with 11 bases in the middle. The CDR3 is made up of 12 amino acids. The germline V gene encodes CDR1 SGDLS and CDR2 YYNGEE. CDR3 nucleotide sequence: TGTGCCAGCAGCCCCAACTACCCCGTCCTGACTTTC. Protein: CASSPNYPVLTF. Complete variable domain (other parts from reference TRBV9 and TRBJ2-6): DSGVTQTPKHLITATGQRVTLRCSPRSGDLSVYWYQQSLDQGLQFLIQYYNGEERAKGNILERFSAQQFPDLHSELNLSSLELGDSALYFCASSPNYPVLTFGAGSRLTVL.

This chain links TRBV6-1 with TRBJ1-3; D is undetermined. The CDR3 spans 15 residues. CDR1 is MNHNS, CDR2 SASEGT, per germline. Trimming removed 3 bases at V and 0 bases at J, with 9 bases between. The CDR3 DNA is TGTGCCAGCAGTGAGTGGGCACGCTCTGGAAACACCATATATTTT. Translation: CASSEWARSGNTIYF.

The rearrangement links TRBV4-1 to TRBJ1-4; D not certain. The CDR3 is 13 amino acids. V was pared by 2 bases and J by 5 bases, with 6 bases between. The germline CDR1 and CDR2 sequences are MGHRA and YSYEKL. The CDR3 protein is CASSQPGNEKLFF. The CDR3 region has the DNA TGCGCCAGCAGCCAACCCGGGAATGAAAAACTGTTTTTT.

This sequence joins TRBV5-5 and TRBJ2-7, with 10 bases identical to TRBD1. With V trimmed by 4 bases and J by 5 bases, 15 bases remained unmatched. From germline, CDR1 is SGHKS and CDR2 YYEKEE (reference sequence). This CDR3 has 17 amino acids. CDR3 DNA sequence: TGTGCCAGCAGCACTAAAGGGTTGGGACAGGGGCCCCACGAGCAGTACTTC. Translating it yields CASSTKGLGQGPHEQYF.

CDR3 coding DNA: TGTGCCAGCAGTCTACAGGGGTCCGGGGAGCTGTTTTTT. It is translated as CASSLQGSGELFF. V usage is TRBV27 and J usage is TRBJ2-2; the match to TRBD1 covers 7 bases. Germline lookup yields CDR1 MNHEY and CDR2 SMNVEV (reference sequence). The CDR3 covers 13 residues. Trimming at V came to 5 bases and at J to 6 bases, leaving 3 bases not matched to a gene.

The genes are TRBV2 and TRBJ2-5, with TRBD2 identical over 9 bases. CDR1 and CDR2 from the germline V gene are SNHLY and FYNNEI. J gave up 3 bases and V 7 bases, and 3 bases lay outside the gene matches. The CDR3 covers 13 residues. The CDR3 DNA reads as TGTGCCAGCATACCTAGCGGGGAAGAGACCCAGTACTTC. Translating gives CASIPSGEETQYF.

This clone was counted at least ten times. The chain is built from TRBV19 and TRBJ1-3; 7 nucleotides agree with TRBD1. Germline V gene data show CDR1 as LNHDA and CDR2 as SQIVND (reference sequence). The CDR3 covers 16 residues. J was trimmed by 0 bases and V by 7 bases; bases with no gene match: 9. CDR3 nucleotides: TGTGCCAGTACCATACGGACAGGAAACTCTGGAAACACCATATATTTT. It is translated as CASTIRTGNSGNTIYF.

This clone has a single count. CDR3 loop: CATTGGKKNNSPLHF. CDR3 DNA sequence: TGTGCCACTACAGGGGGCAAGAAGAATAATTCACCCCTCCACTTT. The chain carries TRBV10-3 and TRBJ1-6; 9 nucleotides agree with TRBD1. The V gene end was trimmed by 10 bases and the J gene end by 5 bases; junction bases not matched to a gene: 9. The CDR3 totals 15 residues. The V gene's germline CDR1 is ENHRY and CDR2 SYGVKD.

The DNA for the CDR3 is TGTGCCAGCAGTGGGGACTTAATTAACTATGGCTACACCTTC. Translated: CASSGDLINYGYTF. The chain recombines TRBV7-9 with TRBJ1-2, with D perhaps TRBD1 (5 bases). In germline, CDR1 is SEHNR, CDR2 FQNEAQ (reference sequence). Deletions cut 6 bases from V and 1 base from J, with 12 bases between. CDR3 size: 14 residues.

The chain links TRBV9 to TRBJ2-7; 10 nucleotides align to TRBD2. Germline V gives CDR1 SGDLS, CDR2 YYNGEE. The CDR3 runs 14 residues. J lost 2 bases, V lost 3 bases, and 2 bases had no gene match. The CDR3 DNA reads TGTGCCAGCAGCGAGGGGACTAGCGCCTACGAGCAGTACTTC. Encoded protein: CASSEGTSAYEQYF.